These 7 T cell receptor beta chains were sequenced from one sample in a study of shared clonotypes between healthy human individuals. The protocol was immunoSEQ multiplex PCR, while the TCRdb copy is restricted to in-frame clones and leaves out a portion. The sample carries approximately 2.3 million clones, over 90% recorded once. The specimen sequenced was naive CD4+ T cells from PBMCs. Subset in this sample: CD45RA+ positively selected. These TCRs come from a man younger than 30 in good health. Some clones in this sample may be carry-over from other donors' samples.

The V and J genes are TRBV5-1 and TRBJ2-7; D not resolved. V gave up 4 bases and J gave up 5 bases, with 13 bases separating them. Germline V gives CDR1 SGHRS, CDR2 YFSETQ. The CDR3 is 13 amino acids. The CDR3 spells CASSGLDWDEQYF. CDR3 DNA sequence: TGCGCCAGCAGCGGGCTAGATTGGGACGAGCAGTACTTC.

The J gene is TRBJ2-5, the V gene TRBV19, with D possibly matching TRBD1 (5 bases). The CDR3 is made up of 13 amino acids. Trimming left V 6 bases short and J 3 bases short, with 11 bases between. Per germline, CDR1 LNHDA and CDR2 SQIVND (reference sequence). As DNA, the CDR3 is TGTGCCAGTAGCAGCAGGGATAAAGAGACCCAGTACTTC. Translated: CASSSRDKETQYF.

The V gene is TRBV28, the J gene TRBJ1-1, with D perhaps matching TRBD1 (5 bases). CDR3 size: 16 residues. The germline V and J ends were trimmed by 1 base and 6 bases, with 18 bases remaining between them. In germline, CDR1 is MDHEN, CDR2 SYDVKM. The CDR3 coding sequence is TGTGCCAGCAGTTTATTTGGGCAGGGAGGGGTGCCTGAAGCTTTCTTT. This codes for CASSLFGQGGVPEAFF.

V usage is TRBV10-3 and J usage is TRBJ1-2; D remains unclear. CDR1 is ENHRY and CDR2 is SYGVKD in the germline V gene. CDR3 length equals 16 residues. V lost 2 bases and J 3 bases, leaving 16 bases between the germline ends. The CDR3 sequence: CAISERPESSDYGYTF. The CDR3 DNA sequence: TGTGCCATCAGTGAGAGACCCGAATCCTCGGACTATGGCTACACCTTC.

This clone appeared once. The chain joins TRBV4-1 to TRBJ2-7; D remains unclear. CDR3 length: 16 amino acids. CDR1 and CDR2 from the germline V gene are MGHRA and YSYEKL. With 4 bases removed from V and 7 bases from J, the gap between germline ends came to 23 bases. CDR3 nucleotide sequence: TGCGCCAGCAGCCGCAGTGAGACGAGCCCCGGGTGGGAGCAGTACTTC. Translated: CASSRSETSPGWEQYF.

V and J are TRBV9 and TRBJ2-1; 14 nucleotides match TRBD2. Germline V CDR1 and CDR2: SGDLS, YYNGEE. The V gene end was trimmed by 0 bases and the J gene end by 9 bases; junction bases not matched to a gene: 5. The CDR3 consists of 16 residues. CDR3 sequence reads: CASSVVGLAGVAEQFF. CDR3 DNA sequence: TGTGCCAGCAGCGTAGTGGGACTAGCGGGAGTTGCTGAGCAGTTCTTC.

The J gene is TRBJ2-7, the V gene TRBV5-4; TRBD2 might be the D (6 bases). Germline loops: CDR1 SGHNT, CDR2 YYREEE (reference sequence). Deletions cut 4 bases from V and 1 base from J, with 12 bases between. The CDR3 sequence is 14 residues long. CDR3 sequence (DNA): TGTGCCAGCAGCGGGCGGGGCAATTCCTACGAGCAGTACTTC. Translated, it gives CASSGRGNSYEQYF.